This T cell receptor (beta chain) was recovered during a study of T cell clones after liver transplantation. About the research overall: Until 12-24 months post-transplant, subjects got standard immunosuppression and no induction. Tolerant meant at least one year fully off immunosuppression without liver enzymes above twice normal. Regarding the study as a whole: Small, mixed patient groups and varying post-transplant times limit these conclusions.

The data were produced by immunoSEQ multiplex PCR, yet TCRdb's version contains in-frame clones alone and is incomplete. The table lists more than 95,000 clones, about 80% of them singletons. This clone was recorded a few times. Its matching antigen is unknown. The CDR3 loop spans 16 amino acids. The germline V gene has CDR1 MNHEY and CDR2 SMNVEV (reference sequence). Germline trimming cut 4 bases from V and 2 bases from J; bases unmatched to any gene: 5. The rearrangement uses TRBV27 and TRBJ2-1; 10 bases map to TRBD2. The sequence was collected from a human patient who received a liver transplant. Some T cells here may be from the graft donor. The source was CD4+ T cells from blood, collected approximately 43 months after liver transplant. The CDR3 DNA reads as TGTGCCAGCAGTTCACCCACTAGCGGGGCCTACAATGAGCAGTTCTTC. It translates to CASSSPTSGAYNEQFF.